Below are 15 T cell receptor beta chains sequenced from a single sample in a study of blood T cell repertoires in COVID-19. Method: immunoSEQ multiplex PCR; TCRdb's copy keeps in-frame clones and lacks some. The profile shows more than 350,000 clones, approximately 92% of them singletons. The material sequenced was PBMCs or T cells enriched from blood (not recorded which). Receptors were obtained from a man aged 18 to 30 who had recovered from COVID-19.

This chain connects TRBV5-1 to TRBJ2-2; D call uncertain. CDR1 and CDR2 (germline): SGHRS, YFSETQ. The CDR3 contains 11 residues. The V gene lost 1 base and the J gene lost 11 bases, with 6 bases spanning the gap. The CDR3 loop reads CASSLSTELFF. The CDR3 DNA reads TGCGCCAGCAGCTTGTCGACAGAGCTGTTTTTT.

This clone has just one count. The V and J genes are TRBV3-1 (or the pseudogene TRBV3-2) and TRBJ2-5, with D possibly TRBD1 on 6 matching bases. Germline CDR1 is LGHDT and CDR2 is YNNKEL (reference sequence). This CDR3 spans 15 amino acids. Deletions cut 1 base from V and 2 bases from J, with 11 bases between. Here the CDR3 reads CASSQVRTVQETQYF. The CDR3 DNA sequence: TGTGCCAGCAGCCAAGTTAGGACAGTTCAAGAGACCCAGTACTTC.

The chain combines TRBV19 with TRBJ1-2; the D is unclear. The CDR3 runs 15 residues. Trimming shortened V by 0 bases and J by 3 bases, and 11 bases separated the two germline ends. The germline V gene encodes CDR1 LNHDA and CDR2 SQIVND (reference sequence). The CDR3 DNA is TGTGCCAGTAGTATAGACGGTGCTTTTTACTATGGCTACACCTTC. This gives the protein CASSIDGAFYYGYTF.

V is TRBV27 and J is TRBJ1-1; D not certain. Germline CDR1 is MNHEY and CDR2 is SMNVEV (reference sequence). Between the trimmed V and J ends, which lost 6 bases and 0 bases, there was a span of 8 bases. The CDR3 sequence is 13 residues long. CDR3 coding DNA: TGTGCCAGCAGGAGGCAATTGAACACTGAAGCTTTCTTT. Encoded protein: CASRRQLNTEAFF.

The rearrangement joins TRBV27 to TRBJ2-2, with a weak D call TRBD1 (5 bases). The V end was cut by 5 bases, the J end by 3 bases, with 13 bases between. Germline values: CDR1 MNHEY, CDR2 SMNVEV (reference sequence). The CDR3 consists of 15 residues. The CDR3 nucleotides are TGTGCCAGCAGTCTTCAAGGGGCTGACACCGGGGAGCTGTTTTTT. Its translation is CASSLQGADTGELFF.

The gene calls are TRBV6-5 and TRBJ2-7, with TRBD2 matching 12 bases. With V trimmed by 7 bases and J by 2 bases, 6 bases remained unmatched. The CDR3 is 15 residues long. Germline CDR1 and CDR2: MNHEY and SVGAGI. CDR3 nucleotide sequence: TGTGCCAGCACTATGACTAGCGGGGGTCCCTACGAGCAGTACTTC. Translating gives CASTMTSGGPYEQYF.

V gene TRBV3-1 (or the pseudogene TRBV3-2) combines with J gene TRBJ2-1; TRBD2 is a possible D gene (6 bases). Germline V gives CDR1 LGHDT, CDR2 YNNKEL (reference sequence). The CDR3 covers 13 residues. V lost 5 bases to trimming and J lost 7 bases, with 12 bases between them. CDR3 protein: CASSSLAGNEQFF. For the CDR3, the DNA is TGTGCCAGCAGCTCTTTGGCGGGGAATGAGCAGTTCTTC.

The table lists this clone with a count of one. J is TRBJ2-3 and V is TRBV6-1; the match to TRBD1 covers 7 bases. Germline loops: CDR1 MNHNS, CDR2 SASEGT. The CDR3 is 20 amino acids. Trimming removed 4 bases from V and 0 bases from J; junction bases left unmatched: 19. The CDR3 nucleotides read TGTGCCAGCAGTGTTTGGGAACCGGACAGGAGAATCCTTAGCACAGATACGCAGTATTTT. Translation gives CASSVWEPDRRILSTDTQYF.

The chain couples TRBV28 to TRBJ2-7; D is unclear. V lost 3 bases, J lost 1 base, and 10 bases lay in between. The CDR3 has 14 amino acids. Germline V gives CDR1 MDHEN, CDR2 SYDVKM. The CDR3 DNA reads as TGTGCCAGCAGTTTGCGGCGAGTGTCCTACGAGCAGTACTTC. Translation: CASSLRRVSYEQYF. Together with reference TRBV28 and TRBJ2-7, the CDR3 gives the full variable domain: DVKVTQSSRYLVKRTGEKVFLECVQDMDHENMFWYRQDPGLGLRLIYFSYDVKMKEKGDIPEGYSVSREKKERFSLILESASTNQTSMYLCASSLRRVSYEQYFGPGTRLTVT.

The V gene is TRBV6-6, the J gene TRBJ2-7, with D possibly being TRBD2 (7 bases). This CDR3 has 14 residues. Trimming took 4 bases from V and 2 from J, leaving 12 bases between them. CDR1 and CDR2 from the germline V gene are MNHNY and SVGAGI (reference sequence). The CDR3, as DNA: TGTGCCAGCAGTTTAGGGGGGGGAACCTACGAGCAGTACTTC. This encodes CASSLGGGTYEQYF.

V and J are TRBV6-2 or TRBV6-3 and TRBJ1-2; D ambiguous. V was shortened by 4 bases and J by 2 bases, with 8 bases between the two germline ends. Germline assignment: CDR1 MNHEY and CDR2 SVGEGT. The CDR3 contains 13 residues. CDR3 nucleotide sequence: TGTGCCAGCAGTTCATCCGAGAACTATGGCTACACCTTC. It codes for CASSSSENYGYTF.

The genes are TRBV2 and TRBJ2-1; TRBD1 matches 8 bases. Trimming at V came to 1 base and at J to 12 bases, leaving 11 bases not matched to a gene. The germline V gene encodes CDR1 SNHLY and CDR2 FYNNEI. The CDR3 is made up of 15 amino acids. CDR3 nucleotide sequence: TGTGCCAGCAGTGAAGGGTTTGTCAGGGGGCCGGGGCAGTTCTTC. It yields the protein CASSEGFVRGPGQFF.

This clone was observed once. The chain uses TRBV7-3 and TRBJ1-2, with 8 bases that match TRBD1. CDR1 is SGHTA and CDR2 is FQGTGA in the germline V gene. This CDR3 comprises 14 residues. V lost 5 bases, J lost 3 bases, and 5 bases stayed unmatched. CDR3 coding DNA: TGTGCCAGCAGCCCCCAGGGGGCGGACTATGGCTACACCTTC. This gives the protein CASSPQGADYGYTF. Filled out from reference TRBV7-3 and TRBJ1-2, the complete variable domain reads GAGVSQTPSNKVTEKGKYVELRCDPISGHTALYWYRQSLGQGPEFLIYFQGTGAADDSGLPNDRFFAVRPEGSVSTLKIQRTERGDSAVYLCASSPQGADYGYTFGSGTRLTVV.

The V gene is TRBV3-1 (or the pseudogene TRBV3-2), the J gene TRBJ2-7; the D gene is possibly TRBD1 (5 bases). The CDR3 loop spans 14 amino acids. Trimming took 0 bases from V and 3 from J, leaving 9 bases between them. Germline values: CDR1 LGHDT, CDR2 YNNKEL (reference sequence). The CDR3 DNA is TGTGCCAGCAGCCAAGACAGGGCTGGCTACGAGCAGTACTTC. This encodes CASSQDRAGYEQYF.

The gene calls are TRBV24-1 and TRBJ1-2; 8 nucleotides line up with TRBD1. The J segment lost 7 bases and the V segment lost 3 bases, leaving 6 bases of the junction unmatched. CDR3 size: 14 residues. The V gene's germline CDR1 is KGHDR and CDR2 SFDVKD. DNA for the CDR3: TGTGCCACCAGTGATGAACACAGGGGGGTTGGCTACACCTTC. Translated, it gives CATSDEHRGVGYTF.